One and the same sample provided the 9 T cell receptor beta chains below, sequenced in a study of shared T cell receptors in the human thymus. TCRdb's copy holds only in-frame clones and misses some; the assay was immunoSEQ multiplex PCR. The sample includes hundreds of thousands of clones, roughly 90% of them seen just once. The sample also formed part of further work on human thymus T cells.

The source material was thymocytes. These receptors were obtained from a boy younger than two with a congenital heart defect.

This sequence joins TRBV5-4 and TRBJ2-1, with TRBD2 identical over 10 bases. The trim removed 2 bases at V and 2 bases at J, leaving 16 bases unmatched. CDR1 is SGHNT, CDR2 YYREEE, per germline (reference sequence). The CDR3 contains 20 residues. The CDR3 DNA is TGTGCCAGCAGCTTCACCTCCCACACACCTAGCGGGAGCCCCTACAATGAGCAGTTCTTC. It specifies CASSFTSHTPSGSPYNEQFF.

In this sample, this clone turned up a few times. This chain links TRBV10-3 with TRBJ2-2; 10 bases fit TRBD2. CDR1 ENHRY and CDR2 SYGVKD come from the germline V gene. The CDR3 runs to 15 residues. After removal of 7 bases from V and 3 bases from J, the junction contained 5 bases not matched to a gene. The DNA for the CDR3 is TGTGCCATCAATCCCGGGACTAGCGACACCGGGGAGCTGTTTTTT. Translation gives CAINPGTSDTGELFF.

The J gene is TRBJ1-1, the V gene TRBV4-1; D remains unclear. This CDR3 spans 12 amino acids. Trimming shortened V by 7 bases and J by 1 base, and 7 bases separated the two germline ends. Germline loops: CDR1 MGHRA, CDR2 YSYEKL. CDR3 nucleotides: TGCGCCAGCACGGGAGGGAACACTGAAGCTTTCTTT. Translating gives CASTGGNTEAFF.

The chain's CDR3 is CASRAGFSGRRDEQFF. CDR3 sequence (DNA): TGTGCCAGCAGGGCCGGTTTTAGCGGGAGGCGTGATGAGCAGTTCTTC. The gene calls are TRBV2 and TRBJ2-1, with 10 bases fitting TRBD2. V was clipped by 6 bases and J by 8 bases; unmatched bases: 13. The germline CDR1 and CDR2 sequences are SNHLY and FYNNEI. The length of the CDR3 is 16 residues.

The V call is TRBV29-1, the J call TRBJ1-4; D might be TRBD1 (5 bases). V lost 0 bases to trimming and J lost 4 bases, with 15 bases between them. The germline V gene encodes CDR1 SQVTM and CDR2 ANQGSEA. There are 16 residues in the CDR3. The CDR3: CSVEDPGDRGNEKLFF. The CDR3 DNA sequence: TGCAGCGTTGAAGATCCGGGGGATCGGGGTAATGAAAAACTGTTTTTT. The full variable domain, with the rest looked up from reference TRBV29-1 and TRBJ1-4, is SAVISQKPSRDICQRGTSLTIQCQVDSQVTMMFWYRQQPGQSLTLIATANQGSEATYESGFVIDKFPISRPNLTFSTLTVSNMSPEDSSIYLCSVEDPGDRGNEKLFFGSGTQLSVL.

This clone was counted a few times. The V gene is TRBV18, the J gene TRBJ1-1; TRBD1 matches at 11 bases. J lost 0 bases, V lost 5 bases, and 5 bases had no gene match. There are 16 residues in the CDR3. Germline loops: CDR1 KGHSH, CDR2 LQKENI. CDR3 nucleotide sequence: TGTGCCAGCTCAACGGGGACAGGGGGGCTGAACACTGAAGCTTTCTTT. Its translation: CASSTGTGGLNTEAFF.

V and J are TRBV9 and TRBJ2-3; 8 positions agree with TRBD1. The trim removed 4 bases at V and 2 bases at J, leaving 6 bases unmatched. This CDR3 has 15 residues. Per the germline V gene, CDR1 is SGDLS and CDR2 is YYNGEE. The CDR3 DNA sequence: TGTGCCAGCAGCATCGGACAGGGCCCCACAGATACGCAGTATTTT. The encoded protein is CASSIGQGPTDTQYF.

The gene calls are TRBV19 and TRBJ2-5, with TRBD2 identical over 10 bases. With 5 bases clipped from V and 5 bases from J, the junction kept 5 bases outside the gene matches. CDR1 and CDR2 (germline): LNHDA, SQIVND (reference sequence). The CDR3 consists of 14 residues. CDR3 DNA: TGTGCCAGTAGTGGCCTAGCGGGAGTCGAGACCCAGTACTTC. Protein: CASSGLAGVETQYF.

Points on this clone: One end of the junction fails to match germline, which may point to a read error. The chain couples TRBV28 to TRBJ1-6, with TRBD1 identical over 7 bases. CDR1 and CDR2 (germline): MDHEN, SYDVKM. This CDR3 contains 16 residues. CDR3 sequence reads: CASSSQDRMQNSPLHF. The CDR3 DNA is TGTGCCAGCAGTTCGCAGGACAGGATGCAAAATTCCCCCCTCCACTTT.